These 28 T cell receptor beta chains were all obtained from the same sample, sequenced in a study of T-cell memory formation after mild COVID-19 (dated by TCRdb to the early 2020s). The library was prepared using 5' RACE. Sequenced using an Illumina NovaSeq 6000. TCRdb's own reprocessing of the public reads used fastp at Q25 and MiXCR and kept productive beta chains. Here each entry gathers all rows of one CDR3 protein and keeps the most common genes and DNA. For this sample there are more than 450,000 distinct CDR3 sequences; 18% appear just once. The top ten hold around 12% of the sample. The sequenced sample was PBMCs or a T cell subset sorted from them (not recorded which). These receptor sequences come from an adult woman who had mild COVID-19 (a few samples of this study predate the infection). The sample titles of this study are shuffled in the database, so cell type and time point are left out; the donor was told from shared clones.

The chain joins TRBV15 to TRBJ1-5; D is ambiguous. The CDR3 contains 13 residues. Germline V gene sequence: CDR1 LNHNV, CDR2 YYDKDF (reference sequence). Between the trimmed V and J ends, which lost 7 bases and 2 bases, there was a span of 9 bases. The CDR3 sequence is CATTEGGNQPQHF. The CDR3 DNA is TGTGCCACCACCGAGGGCGGCAATCAGCCCCAGCATTTT.

The chain employs TRBV20-1 and TRBJ1-2; D is uncertain. Per germline, CDR1 DFQATT and CDR2 SNEGSKA (reference sequence). Deletions cut 3 bases from V and 8 bases from J, with 13 bases between. The CDR3 has 12 amino acids. The CDR3: CSASEIKGGYTF. CDR3 DNA sequence: TGCAGTGCTAGTGAAATAAAGGGAGGCTACACCTTC.

The chain combines TRBV5-1 with TRBJ2-2; tentatively, D is TRBD2 (5 bases). Trimming pared 0 bases from V and 7 bases from J, leaving 7 bases between. Germline CDR1 and CDR2: SGHRS and YFSETQ. This CDR3 comprises 13 residues. The CDR3 region is CASSLAGDGELFF. CDR3 DNA sequence: TGCGCCAGCAGCTTGGCCGGGGACGGGGAGCTGTTTTTT.

The chain combines TRBV6-1 with TRBJ2-7; the D gene could be TRBD1 or TRBD2 (5 bases each). The V end lost 2 bases, the J end lost 6 bases, and 8 bases lay between the germline ends. Germline assignment: CDR1 MNHNS and CDR2 SASEGT. The CDR3 totals 12 residues. CDR3 sequence (DNA): TGTGCCAGCAGTGAATCGGGGACCGAGCAGTACTTC. This encodes CASSESGTEQYF.

This clonotype occurred once. The chain recombines TRBV9 with TRBJ2-3; D unresolved. Between the trimmed V and J ends, which lost 0 bases and 0 bases, there was a span of 11 bases. This CDR3 has 16 residues. CDR1 and CDR2 (germline): SGDLS, YYNGEE. The CDR3 loop is CASSVGSPSSTDTQYF. The CDR3 bases are TGTGCCAGCAGCGTAGGCTCACCCTCAAGCACAGATACGCAGTATTTT. Full variable domain (missing parts from reference TRBV9 and TRBJ2-3): DSGVTQTPKHLITATGQRVTLRCSPRSGDLSVYWYQQSLDQGLQFLIQYYNGEERAKGNILERFSAQQFPDLHSELNLSSLELGDSALYFCASSVGSPSSTDTQYFGPGTRLTVL.

The sample holds a few counts of this clonotype. This chain uses TRBV30 with TRBJ2-2; D gene unclear. The germline gives CDR1 GTSNPN, CDR2 SVGIG (reference sequence). The CDR3 sequence is 16 residues long. The V gene lost 2 bases and the J gene lost 2 bases, with 15 bases spanning the gap. CDR3 nucleotides: TGTGCCTGGAGTCTCGGAGTTGTACCCAACACCGGGGAGCTGTTTTTT. This sequence encodes CAWSLGVVPNTGELFF.

The rearrangement uses TRBV4-2 and TRBJ2-3; D possibly corresponds to TRBD2 (5 bases). This CDR3 spans 19 amino acids. CDR1 is LGHNA, CDR2 YNFKEQ, per germline. V shed 0 bases and J shed 1 base, with 20 bases lying between them. Here the CDR3 reads CASSQEGTGIGSGTDTQYF. CDR3 coding DNA: TGTGCCAGCAGCCAAGAGGGAACCGGGATCGGGTCGGGCACAGATACGCAGTATTTT.

CDR3 loop: CASSLAEQGAWETQYF. CDR3 DNA: TGTGCCAGCAGCTTGGCCGAGCAGGGGGCCTGGGAGACCCAGTACTTC. The chain carries TRBV5-5 and TRBJ2-5, with 8 positions matching TRBD1. This CDR3 is 16 amino acids long. CDR1 is SGHKS, CDR2 YYEKEE, per germline (reference sequence). After removal of 0 bases from V and 5 bases from J, the junction contained 9 bases not matched to a gene.

The chain has TRBV6-6 and TRBJ2-1; the D gene is possibly TRBD2 (5 bases). The V end lost 2 bases, the J end lost 6 bases, and 11 bases lay between the germline ends. The V gene's germline CDR1 is MNHNY and CDR2 SVGAGI (reference sequence). The CDR3 sequence is 14 residues long. The DNA for the CDR3 is TGTGCCAGCAGTTACGTCCCGCGGGCCAATGAGCAGTTCTTC. Protein sequence: CASSYVPRANEQFF.

This clonotype was seen repeatedly, ten times or more. The chain links TRBV12-3 or TRBV12-4 to TRBJ2-5; D is possibly TRBD2 (6 bases). This CDR3 region has 14 residues. V dropped 6 bases and J dropped 3 bases, with 14 bases sitting between them. CDR3 sequence: CASSLSGAKETQYF. The DNA of the CDR3 is TGTGCCAGCAGCCTTAGCGGAGCAAAAGAGACCCAGTACTTC.

The chain carries TRBV30 and TRBJ2-7; the D gene is possibly TRBD1 (5 bases). CDR3 length: 15 residues. V was shortened by 7 bases and J by 3 bases, with 22 bases between the two germline ends. The germline gives CDR1 GTSNPN, CDR2 SVGIG (reference sequence). In nucleotides, the CDR3 is TGTGCCTCTCTAGGTGGGGCCACGGGCAGCTACGAGCAGTACTTC. Its protein is CASLGGATGSYEQYF. Drawing the rest from reference TRBV30 and TRBJ2-7, the complete variable domain is SQTIHQWPATLVQPVGSPLSLECTVEGTSNPNLYWYRQAAGRGLQLLFYSVGIGQISSEVPQNLSASRPQDRQFILSSKKLLLSDSGFYLCASLGGATGSYEQYFGPGTRLTVT.

This sequence joins TRBV3-1 and TRBJ1-2, with a tentative D call TRBD1 (5 bases). V lost 4 bases and J 0 bases, leaving 15 bases between the germline ends. Germline V lookup: CDR1 LGHDT, CDR2 YNNKEL (reference sequence). This CDR3 has 16 amino acids. The CDR3 loop reads CASSLFDSQANYGYTF. The CDR3 DNA reads TGTGCCAGCAGCCTTTTTGACAGCCAGGCTAACTATGGCTACACCTTC.

This clonotype occurred many times. The rearrangement uses TRBV7-3 and TRBJ2-1; the match to TRBD1 covers 9 bases. The CDR3 runs 15 residues. Germline V gene lookup returns CDR1 SGHTA and CDR2 FQGTGA. The J segment lost 4 bases and the V segment lost 2 bases, leaving 3 bases of the junction unmatched. CDR3 bases: TGTGCCAGCAGCTTACTGGGACAGGGATACAATGAGCAGTTCTTC. This gives the protein CASSLLGQGYNEQFF.

This clonotype has only a few counts. The genes are TRBV6-5 and TRBJ1-1, with D hard to call. The CDR3 has 13 residues. V shed 6 bases and J shed 0 bases, with 8 bases lying between them. Germline CDR1 is MNHEY and CDR2 is SVGAGI. The CDR3, as DNA: TGTGCCAGCAGGTCGTGGCTGAACACTGAAGCTTTCTTT. Translated, it gives CASRSWLNTEAFF.

This clonotype was recorded a few times. The J gene is TRBJ2-7, the V gene TRBV18; D unclear. Per germline, CDR1 KGHSH and CDR2 LQKENI. The ends were cut back, 2 bases at V and 2 bases at J, with 10 bases in the middle. The CDR3 totals 14 residues. CDR3 DNA sequence: TGTGCCAGCTCACCAAGGGCCATAGCCTACGAGCAGTACTTC. Encoded protein: CASSPRAIAYEQYF. Looking up the rest from reference TRBV18 and TRBJ2-7 gives the full variable domain: NAGVMQNPRHLVRRRGQEARLRCSPMKGHSHVYWYRQLPEEGLKFMVYLQKENIIDESGMPKERFSAEFPKEGPSILRIQQVVRGDSAAYFCASSPRAIAYEQYFGPGTRLTVT.

The chain uses TRBV19 and TRBJ2-7; D gene ambiguous. Germline-derived CDR1 and CDR2 are LNHDA and SQIVND (reference sequence). This CDR3 is built from 12 residues. Deletions cut 4 bases from V and 3 bases from J, with 7 bases between. The CDR3: CASSTTDYEQYF. DNA for the CDR3: TGTGCCAGTAGTACGACGGACTACGAGCAGTACTTC.

This clonotype has a handful of counts. This chain connects TRBV10-2 to TRBJ2-1; TRBD2 agrees at 8 bases. CDR3 length: 14 amino acids. Germline V gene lookup returns CDR1 WSHSY and CDR2 SAAADI. Trimming at V came to 8 bases and at J to 10 bases, leaving 13 bases not matched to a gene. The CDR3 sequence: CASLGGGRIREQFF. The CDR3 DNA reads as TGCGCCAGCCTGGGCGGGGGGCGTATTCGGGAGCAGTTCTTC.

J is TRBJ2-7 and V is TRBV6-2 or TRBV6-3, with D tentatively TRBD2 (7 bases). CDR1 is MNHEY, CDR2 SVGEGT, per germline. CDR3 length: 15 amino acids. The V end was cut by 5 bases, the J end by 0 bases, with 14 bases between. CDR3 in amino acids: CASSPLGGPSYEQYF. The CDR3 DNA reads as TGTGCCAGCAGTCCCTTGGGGGGGCCCTCCTACGAGCAGTACTTC.

V and J are TRBV4-1 and TRBJ1-2; the D gene is possibly TRBD1 (5 bases). CDR1 and CDR2 (germline): MGHRA, YSYEKL. The CDR3 consists of 11 residues. V was clipped by 4 bases and J by 10 bases, with 10 bases between them. The CDR3 nucleotides read TGCGCCAGCAGCCGGGGCCAGCTCTACACCTTC. Translation gives CASSRGQLYTF.

This clonotype turned up a few times. CDR3 sequence reads: CASSWYGTLSNQPQHF. The CDR3 DNA is TGTGCCAGCAGTTGGTACGGGACACTTAGCAATCAGCCCCAGCATTTT. The chain joins TRBV12-3 or TRBV12-4 to TRBJ1-5, with D possibly matching TRBD1 (6 bases). V was clipped by 4 bases and J by 0 bases, with 13 bases between them. The length of the CDR3 is 16 residues.

In its sample, this clonotype was seen many times. The genes are TRBV20-1 and TRBJ1-1; D is unresolved. CDR1 is DFQATT and CDR2 is SNEGSKA in the germline V gene (reference sequence). The V gene lost 0 bases and the J gene lost 6 bases, with 8 bases spanning the gap. The CDR3 runs 12 residues. This chain's CDR3 is CSAREHRAEAFF. CDR3 nucleotides: TGCAGTGCTAGAGAACATAGGGCTGAAGCTTTCTTT.

This clonotype has more than one count but fewer than ten. The chain is built from TRBV9 and TRBJ1-5; unclear D gene. Deletions cut 0 bases from V and 2 bases from J, with 6 bases between. Per germline, CDR1 SGDLS and CDR2 YYNGEE. The CDR3 extends over 14 amino acids. CDR3 protein: CASSVEGGNQPQHF. The CDR3 bases are TGTGCCAGCAGCGTAGAGGGAGGCAATCAGCCCCAGCATTTT.

This clonotype was counted only a few times. V and J are TRBV6-1 and TRBJ1-1, with D unresolved. The CDR3 spans 14 residues. V dropped 10 bases and J dropped 4 bases, with 19 bases sitting between them. Germline V CDR1 and CDR2: MNHNS, SASEGT. DNA for the CDR3: TGTGCCACAACCGCAGTGGGGTCTGGCACTGAAGCTTTCTTT. Translation: CATTAVGSGTEAFF.

This clonotype was seen only a few times. The chain employs TRBV29-1 and TRBJ2-6, with 9 bases fitting TRBD2. The trim removed 5 bases at V and 0 bases at J, leaving 8 bases unmatched. The CDR3 has 17 amino acids. The V gene's germline CDR1 is SQVTM and CDR2 ANQGSEA. Here the CDR3 reads CSVSGVAGDSGANVLTF. The CDR3 DNA reads TGCAGCGTTTCCGGGGTAGCGGGGGACTCTGGGGCCAACGTCCTGACTTTC.

This clonotype was detected only a few times. The chain has TRBV12-3 or TRBV12-4 and TRBJ2-3; the D gene is possibly TRBD2 (6 bases). The V end lost 6 bases, the J end lost 2 bases, and 15 bases lay between the germline ends. CDR3 length: 15 residues. The CDR3 region is CASSPGGLPTDTQYF. DNA for the CDR3: TGTGCCAGCAGCCCCGGAGGACTACCCACAGATACGCAGTATTTT.

This clonotype was observed a handful of times. The chain joins TRBV6-5 to TRBJ2-3, with TRBD2 as a possible D gene (6 bases). Trimming took off 6 bases at V and 1 base at J, with 8 bases between the two ends. The CDR3 length is 13 residues. Germline V lookup: CDR1 MNHEY, CDR2 SVGAGI. CDR3 coding DNA: TGTGCCAGCAGGTCTAGCGGCACAGATACGCAGTATTTT. Its translation: CASRSSGTDTQYF.

This chain links TRBV12-3 or TRBV12-4 with TRBJ1-3, with D maybe TRBD1 (5 bases). The CDR3 is 15 residues long. The V end was cut by 7 bases, the J end by 7 bases, with 20 bases between. Here the CDR3 DNA reads TGTGCCAGCATAAATCGAGGGGACCCCTGGAACACCATATATTTT. It codes for CASINRGDPWNTIYF.

The table lists this clonotype with a few counts. The chain links TRBV12-3 or TRBV12-4 to TRBJ1-1; D remains unclear. This CDR3 region has 13 residues. Trimming shortened V by 4 bases and J by 3 bases, and 9 bases separated the two germline ends. The CDR3 DNA sequence: TGTGCCAGCAGTTGGGCAGCCTACACTGAAGCTTTCTTT. Translated, it gives CASSWAAYTEAFF.